One and the same sample provided the 23 T cell receptor beta chains below, sequenced in a study of blood T cell repertoires in COVID-19. Only in-frame clones appear in the TCRdb table, and some are missing; sequencing was by immunoSEQ multiplex PCR. The sample consists of about 270,000 clones, 83% of them appearing once. The sequenced material came from peripheral blood. The receptors stem from a woman aged 50 to 65 who had recovered from COVID-19.

This rearrangement joins TRBV12-3 or TRBV12-4 to TRBJ1-5, with 7 bases lining up with TRBD1. Trimming removed 6 bases from V and 1 base from J; junction bases left unmatched: 0. The CDR3 runs to 13 residues. CDR3 in DNA: TGTGCCAGCAGGGGACAGAGCAATCAGCCCCAGCATTTT. It translates to CASRGQSNQPQHF.

The chain links TRBV6-2 or TRBV6-3 to TRBJ1-5; 7 bases are shared with TRBD1. The CDR3 sequence is 14 residues long. Looked up from germline, CDR1 is MNHEY and CDR2 is SVGEGT. Trimming took 5 bases from V and 7 from J; bases not matched to a gene: 8. The CDR3: CASSPGARGQPQHF. The DNA for the CDR3 is TGTGCCAGCAGTCCGGGGGCCAGGGGGCAGCCCCAGCATTTT.

The count of this clone is one. V and J are TRBV28 and TRBJ1-1; D perhaps matches TRBD1 (6 bases). Per germline, CDR1 MDHEN and CDR2 SYDVKM. Trimming cost V 6 bases and J 2 bases, with 13 bases left between them. The length of the CDR3 is 14 residues. CDR3: CASSSAGANTEAFF. DNA of the CDR3: TGTGCCAGCAGCAGTGCAGGGGCCAACACTGAAGCTTTCTTT.

V usage is TRBV28 and J usage is TRBJ2-3; D possibly corresponds to TRBD2 (6 bases). Germline loops: CDR1 MDHEN, CDR2 SYDVKM. The CDR3 consists of 15 residues. Trimming left V 3 bases short and J 1 base short, with 11 bases between. CDR3 nucleotides: TGTGCCAGCAGTTTCCGGGGGAGAGGCACAGATACGCAGTATTTT. This gives the protein CASSFRGRGTDTQYF. Full variable domain (rest looked up from reference TRBV28 and TRBJ2-3): DVKVTQSSRYLVKRTGEKVFLECVQDMDHENMFWYRQDPGLGLRLIYFSYDVKMKEKGDIPEGYSVSREKKERFSLILESASTNQTSMYLCASSFRGRGTDTQYFGPGTRLTVL.

The chain uses TRBV11-2 and TRBJ2-5; tentatively, D is TRBD1 (5 bases). V dropped 1 base and J dropped 5 bases, with 14 bases sitting between them. This CDR3 has 15 amino acids. Germline V gene lookup returns CDR1 SGHAT and CDR2 FQNNGV. CDR3 in amino acids: CASSLGSAGWETQYF. DNA of the CDR3: TGTGCCAGCAGCTTAGGATCCGCAGGGTGGGAGACCCAGTACTTC.

The genes are TRBV7-9 and TRBJ2-7; the match to TRBD2 covers 10 bases. The CDR3 is 16 residues long. Germline CDR1 and CDR2: SEHNR and FQNEAQ (reference sequence). With 2 bases clipped from V and 2 bases from J, the junction kept 6 bases outside the gene matches. The CDR3 region is CASSLLAGASTYEQYF. The DNA of the CDR3 is TGTGCCAGCAGCTTACTAGCGGGAGCCAGCACCTACGAGCAGTACTTC.

This clone was detected a few times. V and J are TRBV29-1 and TRBJ2-3, with 8 bases aligning to TRBD2. Germline CDR1 SQVTM, CDR2 ANQGSEA. J gave up 4 bases and V 7 bases, and 13 bases lay outside the gene matches. The CDR3 extends over 15 amino acids. In nucleotides, the CDR3 is TGCAGCGGGGCGAGGCGAGCGGGAGTGGCAGATACGCAGTATTTT. It yields the protein CSGARRAGVADTQYF.

The chain combines TRBV27 with TRBJ1-1; TRBD1 matches 8 bases. Germline V gives CDR1 MNHEY, CDR2 SMNVEV (reference sequence). The CDR3 is made up of 15 amino acids. Losses at the gene ends were 0 bases for V and 5 bases for J; bases not matched to a gene: 5. CDR3 sequence: CASSLSKQGGTEAFF. DNA of the CDR3: TGTGCCAGCAGTTTATCGAAACAGGGGGGGACTGAAGCTTTCTTT.

The chain couples TRBV29-1 to TRBJ2-1, with 10 nucleotides matching TRBD1. The germline gives CDR1 SQVTM, CDR2 ANQGSEA. This CDR3 contains 14 residues. J gave up 8 bases and V 4 bases, and 8 bases lay outside the gene matches. CDR3 sequence: CSVVRQGARDEQFF. CDR3 coding DNA: TGCAGCGTTGTGCGACAGGGGGCCAGGGATGAGCAGTTCTTC.

The J gene is TRBJ2-3, the V gene TRBV27; TRBD2 matches at 9 bases. The CDR3 sequence is 17 residues long. Germline V CDR1 and CDR2: MNHEY, SMNVEV (reference sequence). With 0 bases clipped from V and 1 base from J, the junction kept 5 bases outside the gene matches. CDR3 coding DNA: TGTGCCAGCAGTTTATCTGCCGCTAGCGGGGGCACAGATACGCAGTATTTT. Its protein product is CASSLSAASGGTDTQYF.

The gene calls are TRBV2 and TRBJ2-2; TRBD2 agrees at 13 bases. The CDR3 has 16 amino acids. Germline V gives CDR1 SNHLY, CDR2 FYNNEI. V shed 5 bases and J 4 bases; nucleotides not matched to a gene: 4. In DNA, the CDR3 is TGTGCCAGCAGTTCTCGGACTAGCGGGGGCACCGGGGAGCTGTTTTTT. Protein product: CASSSRTSGGTGELFF.

V is TRBV7-2 and J is TRBJ2-1; 9 nucleotides match TRBD2. The V gene end was trimmed by 3 bases and the J gene end by 6 bases; junction bases not matched to a gene: 6. Germline CDR1 SGHTA, CDR2 FQGNSA. The CDR3 is 15 residues long. This CDR3 reads CASSLNGGRANEQFF. The CDR3 nucleotides read TGTGCCAGCAGCTTGAACGGCGGGAGGGCCAATGAGCAGTTCTTC.

The chain links TRBV6-5 to TRBJ1-1; possible D gene TRBD1, 6 bases. CDR1 is MNHEY, CDR2 SVGAGI, per germline. The CDR3 loop spans 13 amino acids. The V gene lost 8 bases and the J gene lost 8 bases, with 18 bases spanning the gap. The DNA of the CDR3 is TGTGCCAGCCACAGCCAGGGGTCCGACGAAGCTTTCTTT. Translated, it gives CASHSQGSDEAFF.

The chain carries TRBV4-3 and TRBJ2-3; D is unclear. Per germline, CDR1 LGHNA and CDR2 YSLEER. The CDR3 runs 13 residues. Trimming removed 3 bases at V and 5 bases at J, with 9 bases between. The CDR3 bases are TGCGCCAGCAGCCACGGGTGGAAAGATACGCAGTATTTT. Protein product: CASSHGWKDTQYF.

The chain employs TRBV7-2 and TRBJ2-3; TRBD2 agrees at 9 bases. CDR1 is SGHTA and CDR2 is FQGNSA in the germline V gene. The CDR3 covers 16 residues. The V and J ends lost 3 bases and 6 bases, in that order; junction bases with no gene match: 10. CDR3 loop: CASSLLLAGRPDTQYF. In DNA, the CDR3 is TGTGCCAGCAGCTTGTTGCTAGCGGGAAGACCGGATACGCAGTATTTT.

The chain recombines TRBV27 with TRBJ1-3; D may be TRBD1 (5 bases). Germline V CDR1 and CDR2: MNHEY, SMNVEV (reference sequence). V lost 5 bases, J lost 0 bases, and 20 bases lay in between. This CDR3 has 18 amino acids. CDR3 sequence: CASSQRGGVLNSGNTIYF. CDR3 DNA: TGTGCCAGCAGTCAAAGGGGCGGGGTCTTAAACTCTGGAAACACCATATATTTT.

This rearrangement joins TRBV28 to TRBJ1-5; D perhaps matches TRBD1 (6 bases). Trimming stripped 6 bases from V and 3 bases from J, with 9 bases between. Germline V CDR1 and CDR2: MDHEN, SYDVKM. The CDR3 runs 13 residues. The CDR3 region has the DNA TGTGCCAGCAGGGGGACACACAATCAGCCCCAGCATTTT. Translating it yields CASRGTHNQPQHF.

The chain has TRBV3-1 (or the pseudogene TRBV3-2) and TRBJ2-2; D possibly corresponds to TRBD1 (6 bases). The CDR3 runs 18 residues. V gave up 4 bases and J gave up 6 bases, with 24 bases separating them. Germline V gene sequence: CDR1 LGHDT, CDR2 YNNKEL (reference sequence). The CDR3 sequence: CASSLGIGGGSKSGELFF. In nucleotides, the CDR3 is TGTGCCAGCAGCCTCGGAATTGGGGGCGGATCCAAGTCCGGGGAGCTGTTTTTT.

V is TRBV29-1 and J is TRBJ2-3; D uncertain. Trimming removed 4 bases at V and 2 bases at J, with 10 bases between. The CDR3 loop spans 13 amino acids. The germline gives CDR1 SQVTM, CDR2 ANQGSEA. CDR3 DNA: TGCAGCGTTGCCCGTCCCCTCACAGATACGCAGTATTTT. It codes for CSVARPLTDTQYF.

The chain uses TRBV18 and TRBJ2-7; D uncertain. V lost 0 bases and J 6 bases, leaving 15 bases between the germline ends. Germline values: CDR1 KGHSH, CDR2 LQKENI. The CDR3 is made up of 15 amino acids. CDR3 coding DNA: TGTGCCAGCTCACCACCGTCCCAGGCCCCCGCCGAGCAGTACTTC. Its protein is CASSPPSQAPAEQYF.

The chain is built from TRBV7-2 and TRBJ2-5; perhaps TRBD2 as D (7 bases). CDR1 and CDR2 (germline): SGHTA, FQGNSA. V lost 1 base and J lost 4, with 16 bases in between. The CDR3 is 16 amino acids. This chain's CDR3 is CASSLGRGGGGETQYF. DNA for the CDR3: TGTGCCAGCAGCTTAGGCAGGGGAGGGGGAGGAGAGACCCAGTACTTC.

The genes are TRBV30 and TRBJ1-2; weak D call: TRBD1 (5 bases). In germline, CDR1 is GTSNPN, CDR2 SVGIG (reference sequence). Between the trimmed V and J ends, which lost 0 bases and 3 bases, there was a span of 11 bases. CDR3 length equals 14 residues. CDR3: CAWSVTSGYYGYTF. DNA of the CDR3: TGTGCCTGGAGTGTAACGTCAGGGTACTATGGCTACACCTTC.

This chain connects TRBV7-3 to TRBJ2-7, with 8 nucleotides matching TRBD2. Germline values: CDR1 SGHTA, CDR2 FQGTGA. The CDR3 has 15 residues. Trimming cost V 5 bases and J 3 bases; bases outside gene matches: 9. CDR3 DNA: TGTGCCAGCAGCCCGGCGAGCGGGGGAATCTACGAGCAGTACTTC. It encodes CASSPASGGIYEQYF.